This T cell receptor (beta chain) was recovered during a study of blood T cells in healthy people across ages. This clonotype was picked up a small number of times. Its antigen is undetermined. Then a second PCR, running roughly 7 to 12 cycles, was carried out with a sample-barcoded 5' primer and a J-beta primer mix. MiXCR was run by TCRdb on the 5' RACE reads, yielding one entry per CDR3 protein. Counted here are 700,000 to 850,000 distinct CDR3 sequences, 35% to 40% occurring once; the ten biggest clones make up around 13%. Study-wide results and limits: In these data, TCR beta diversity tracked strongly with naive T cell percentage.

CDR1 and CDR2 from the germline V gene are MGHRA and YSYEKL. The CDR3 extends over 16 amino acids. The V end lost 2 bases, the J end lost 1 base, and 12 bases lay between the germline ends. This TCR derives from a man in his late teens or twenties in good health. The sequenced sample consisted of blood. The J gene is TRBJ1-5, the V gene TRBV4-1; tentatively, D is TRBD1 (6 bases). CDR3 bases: TGCGCCAGCAGCCAATGGGGGGCGCGCAGCAATCAGCCCCAGCATTTT. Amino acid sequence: CASSQWGARSNQPQHF.